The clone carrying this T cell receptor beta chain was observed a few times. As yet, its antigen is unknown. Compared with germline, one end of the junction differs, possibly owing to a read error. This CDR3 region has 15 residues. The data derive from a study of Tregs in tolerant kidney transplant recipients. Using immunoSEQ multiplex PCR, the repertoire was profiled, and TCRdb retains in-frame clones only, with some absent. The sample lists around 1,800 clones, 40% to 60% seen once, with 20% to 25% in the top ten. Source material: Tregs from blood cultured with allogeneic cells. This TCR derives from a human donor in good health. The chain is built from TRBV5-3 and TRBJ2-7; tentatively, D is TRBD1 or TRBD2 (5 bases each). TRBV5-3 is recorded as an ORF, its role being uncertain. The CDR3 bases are TGTGCCAGCAGCTTGGGACCGAGAGTGGGCGACGAGCAGTACTTC. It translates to CASSLGPRVGDEQYF.